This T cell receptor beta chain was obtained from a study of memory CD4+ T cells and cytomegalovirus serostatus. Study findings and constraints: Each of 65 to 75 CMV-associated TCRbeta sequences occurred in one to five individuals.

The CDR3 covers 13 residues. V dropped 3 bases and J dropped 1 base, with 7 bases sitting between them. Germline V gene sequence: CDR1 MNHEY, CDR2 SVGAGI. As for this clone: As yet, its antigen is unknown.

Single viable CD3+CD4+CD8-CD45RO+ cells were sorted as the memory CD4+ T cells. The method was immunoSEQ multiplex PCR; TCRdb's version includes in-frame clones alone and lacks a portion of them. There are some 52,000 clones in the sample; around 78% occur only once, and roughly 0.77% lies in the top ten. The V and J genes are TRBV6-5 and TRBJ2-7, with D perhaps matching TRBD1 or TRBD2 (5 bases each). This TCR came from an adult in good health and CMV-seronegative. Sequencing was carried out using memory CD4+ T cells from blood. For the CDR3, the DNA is TGTGCCAGCAGTTATGGGGGTTCCTACGAGCAGTACTTC. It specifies CASSYGGSYEQYF.